These T cell receptor beta chains were read from a single sample in a study of blood T cell repertoires in COVID-19. The repertoire was sequenced with immunoSEQ multiplex PCR; TCRdb's copy has only in-frame clones and lacks some. The repertoire includes approximately 240,000 clones, around 90% of them detected once, and approximately 2% sits in the top ten. Input material: PBMCs or T cells enriched from blood (not recorded which). These receptors all come from a woman aged 18-29 years who had recovered from COVID-19. Both conserved end residues are part of each CDR3. Fields, in order: clone size, D gene, V gene, J gene, CDR3 DNA, CDR3 protein. The D gene is left open where the match is weak. Clone size, where shown, is once, few, many, or a class for clones that have expanded.

abundance: .; d_gene: TRBD2; v_gene: TRBV19; j_gene: TRBJ2-1; CDR3nt: TGTGCCAGTAGTATAGGTCTAGCGGGGGGTCACAATGAGCAGTTCTTC; CDR3aa: CASSIGLAGGHNEQFF
abundance: .; d_gene: TRBD2; v_gene: TRBV19; j_gene: TRBJ2-1; CDR3nt: TGTGCCAGTAGTTCGAGCGGGAACTCCTACAATGAGCAGTTCTTC; CDR3aa: CASSSSGNSYNEQFF
abundance: .; d_gene: .; v_gene: TRBV9; j_gene: TRBJ1-3; CDR3nt: TGTGCCAGCAGCACCCTAGACCGTGGAAACACCATATATTTT; CDR3aa: CASSTLDRGNTIYF
abundance: .; d_gene: TRBD2; v_gene: TRBV19; j_gene: TRBJ2-7; CDR3nt: TGTGCCAGTAGTATACGGGGGGGGGACACCGATGGGCGCGAGCAGTACTTC; CDR3aa: CASSIRGGDTDGREQYF
abundance: .; d_gene: TRBD1; v_gene: TRBV7-2; j_gene: TRBJ1-6; CDR3nt: TGTGCCAGCAGCTTGAGGACAGGAGGTTTCAATTCACCCCTCCACTTT; CDR3aa: CASSLRTGGFNSPLHF
abundance: .; d_gene: .; v_gene: TRBV6-2/TRBV6-3; j_gene: TRBJ2-5; CDR3nt: TGTGCCAGCAGTACCGCCGGCACCGGGGCCCAGTACTTC; CDR3aa: CASSTAGTGAQYF
abundance: .; d_gene: TRBD1; v_gene: TRBV7-8; j_gene: TRBJ2-7; CDR3nt: TGTGCCAGCAGCTTAGGCCATACCAGGACAGGGGGCGAGCAGTACTTC; CDR3aa: CASSLGHTRTGGEQYF
abundance: .; d_gene: TRBD2; v_gene: TRBV6-5; j_gene: TRBJ2-1; CDR3nt: TGTGCCAGCAGTTCTCAGGGACTAGAGTTATACAATGAGCAGTTCTTC; CDR3aa: CASSSQGLELYNEQFF
abundance: .; d_gene: TRBD1; v_gene: TRBV6-6; j_gene: TRBJ1-2; CDR3nt: TGTGCCAGCAGCACCTGGACAGGGTCATACGATATTCCAGCTAACTATGGCTACACCTTC; CDR3aa: CASSTWTGSYDIPANYGYTF
abundance: .; d_gene: .; v_gene: TRBV28; j_gene: TRBJ1-1; CDR3nt: TGTGCCAGCAGTCCAGGTCCCTTTGTGAACACTGAAGCTTTCTTT; CDR3aa: CASSPGPFVNTEAFF
abundance: .; d_gene: .; v_gene: TRBV21-1; j_gene: TRBJ2-2; CDR3nt: TGTGCCAGCAGCAACGCGACTAGCGGGAGGCCCTCGAACACCGGGGAGCTGTTTTTT; CDR3aa: CASSNATSGRPSNTGELFF
abundance: .; d_gene: TRBD1; v_gene: TRBV10-2; j_gene: TRBJ1-1; CDR3nt: TGCGCCAGCAGTCCAGAGCATTATAACAGGGGGAACACTGAAGCTTTCTTT; CDR3aa: CASSPEHYNRGNTEAFF
abundance: .; d_gene: TRBD1; v_gene: TRBV7-9; j_gene: TRBJ2-6; CDR3nt: TGTGCCAGCAGCCCGCGACAGGGCGCTGGGGCCAACGTCCTGACTTTC; CDR3aa: CASSPRQGAGANVLTF
abundance: .; d_gene: TRBD1; v_gene: TRBV15; j_gene: TRBJ1-3; CDR3nt: TGTGCCACCAGCTTTTCTAGGGGGCTAGATGGAAACACCATATATTTT; CDR3aa: CATSFSRGLDGNTIYF
abundance: .; d_gene: TRBD2; v_gene: TRBV12-3/TRBV12-4; j_gene: TRBJ2-1; CDR3nt: TGTGCCAGCAGTACTGGACTAGTTGATGAGCAGTTCTTC; CDR3aa: CASSTGLVDEQFF
abundance: once; d_gene: .; v_gene: TRBV10-1; j_gene: TRBJ2-3; CDR3nt: TGCGCCAGCAGCGAAATTGATACAGGCACAGATACGCAGTATTTT; CDR3aa: CASSEIDTGTDTQYF
abundance: .; d_gene: .; v_gene: TRBV29-1; j_gene: TRBJ2-3; CDR3nt: TGCAGCGTGGACAGCGCAGATACGCAGTATTTT; CDR3aa: CSVDSADTQYF
abundance: .; d_gene: .; v_gene: TRBV10-3; j_gene: TRBJ1-1; CDR3nt: TGTGCCATCAGTGAGTCTGCGCGGGCGGCTTTCTTT; CDR3aa: CAISESARAAFF
abundance: once; d_gene: TRBD2; v_gene: TRBV20-1; j_gene: TRBJ2-1; CDR3nt: TGCAGTGCTAGTCCTCCCCCCGGGACTAGCGGGGGGGTTTTGGGTGAGCAGTTCTTC; CDR3aa: CSASPPPGTSGGVLGEQFF
abundance: .; d_gene: .; v_gene: TRBV28; j_gene: TRBJ1-1; CDR3nt: TGTGCCAGCAGTTTACATGCGCGAGGGGAAGCTTTCTTT; CDR3aa: CASSLHARGEAFF
abundance: once; d_gene: .; v_gene: TRBV7-2; j_gene: TRBJ1-3; CDR3nt: TGTGCCAGCAGCTTAGCGCCCGAGGGGACAGGAAACACCATATATTTT; CDR3aa: CASSLAPEGTGNTIYF
abundance: .; d_gene: TRBD1; v_gene: TRBV3-1/TRBV3-2; j_gene: TRBJ1-2; CDR3nt: TGTGCCAGCAGACAACTCCCGGGGACAGGGGGCTCTCATGGCTACACCTTC; CDR3aa: CASRQLPGTGGSHGYTF
abundance: .; d_gene: .; v_gene: TRBV27; j_gene: TRBJ1-4; CDR3nt: TGTGCCAGCAGTGGAGGACAGCCTAATGAAAAACTGTTTTTT; CDR3aa: CASSGGQPNEKLFF
abundance: .; d_gene: .; v_gene: TRBV29-1; j_gene: TRBJ1-2; CDR3nt: TGCAGCGCCTCCCCCCATGGAGATCGCACCTTC; CDR3aa: CSASPHGDRTF
abundance: once; d_gene: .; v_gene: TRBV7-8; j_gene: TRBJ1-3; CDR3nt: TGTGCCAGCAGCCCAGGCTACGGAAACACCATATATTTT; CDR3aa: CASSPGYGNTIYF
abundance: .; d_gene: .; v_gene: TRBV15; j_gene: TRBJ1-2; CDR3nt: TGTGCCACCAGCAGAGATACCAGGGTCGATGGCTACACCTTC; CDR3aa: CATSRDTRVDGYTF
abundance: .; d_gene: .; v_gene: TRBV7-9; j_gene: TRBJ1-2; CDR3nt: TGTGCCAGCAGACCCACAGCTTTCTATGGCTACACCTTC; CDR3aa: CASRPTAFYGYTF
abundance: .; d_gene: .; v_gene: TRBV3-1/TRBV3-2; j_gene: TRBJ1-2; CDR3nt: TGTGCCAGCAGCCAGTCCGGGACAAATCATGGCTACACCTTC; CDR3aa: CASSQSGTNHGYTF
abundance: .; d_gene: .; v_gene: TRBV4-2; j_gene: TRBJ1-6; CDR3nt: TGTGCCAGCAGCCAAGTTCTCGGCGGGGAGGGTTCACCCCTCCACTTT; CDR3aa: CASSQVLGGEGSPLHF
abundance: .; d_gene: TRBD1; v_gene: TRBV7-3; j_gene: TRBJ2-1; CDR3nt: TGTGCCAGCAGCTTAATGGGAGGGACAGGGTTGAATGAGCAGTTCTTC; CDR3aa: CASSLMGGTGLNEQFF
abundance: few; d_gene: TRBD1; v_gene: TRBV6-5; j_gene: TRBJ1-2; CDR3nt: TGTGCCAGCAGTTCCCCGGACGGACAGGGGGGCTATGGCTACACCTTC; CDR3aa: CASSSPDGQGGYGYTF
abundance: once; d_gene: TRBD1; v_gene: TRBV7-2; j_gene: TRBJ1-4; CDR3nt: TGTGCCAGCAGTACCCAGACAGGGCCTAATGAAAAACTGTTTTTT; CDR3aa: CASSTQTGPNEKLFF
abundance: .; d_gene: .; v_gene: TRBV6-2/TRBV6-3; j_gene: TRBJ2-5; CDR3nt: TGTGCCAGCAGCCCCAGGGGTCTGTGGGAGACCCAGTACTTC; CDR3aa: CASSPRGLWETQYF
abundance: .; d_gene: TRBD2; v_gene: TRBV3-1/TRBV3-2; j_gene: TRBJ2-1; CDR3nt: TGTGCCAGCAGCCAAGGTAGGACTAGCATTAACAATGAGCAGTTCTTC; CDR3aa: CASSQGRTSINNEQFF
abundance: .; d_gene: TRBD1; v_gene: TRBV5-5; j_gene: TRBJ1-4; CDR3nt: TGTGCCAGCAGCAGGACAGGGAAACGGGAAAAACTGTTTTTT; CDR3aa: CASSRTGKREKLFF
abundance: .; d_gene: .; v_gene: TRBV18; j_gene: TRBJ2-6; CDR3nt: TGTGCCAGCTCACCAGGACACTCTGGGGCCAACGTCCTGACTTTC; CDR3aa: CASSPGHSGANVLTF
abundance: .; d_gene: .; v_gene: TRBV5-1; j_gene: TRBJ2-5; CDR3nt: TGCGCCAGCAGCTTGTGGCCGGGGGTCCAAGAGACCCAGTACTTC; CDR3aa: CASSLWPGVQETQYF
abundance: .; d_gene: .; v_gene: TRBV6-6; j_gene: TRBJ1-1; CDR3nt: TGTGCCAGCAGGTCGGGCAGGGACACTGAAGCTTTCTTT; CDR3aa: CASRSGRDTEAFF
abundance: .; d_gene: TRBD1; v_gene: TRBV5-1; j_gene: TRBJ2-1; CDR3nt: TGCGCCAGTGCTCTGCAGGGGGATGAGCAGTTCTTC; CDR3aa: CASALQGDEQFF
abundance: .; d_gene: .; v_gene: TRBV14; j_gene: TRBJ1-3; CDR3nt: TGTGCCAGCAGCCAGGCAGGCGCTGGAAACACCATATATTTT; CDR3aa: CASSQAGAGNTIYF
abundance: once; d_gene: TRBD1; v_gene: TRBV10-3; j_gene: TRBJ1-6; CDR3nt: TGTGCCATCAGTCTTCGCGGGACAGGGGAGGATTCACCCCTCCACTTT; CDR3aa: CAISLRGTGEDSPLHF
abundance: .; d_gene: .; v_gene: TRBV5-4; j_gene: TRBJ1-1; CDR3nt: TGTGCCAGCCACCGCGAGGACACTGAAGCTTTCTTT; CDR3aa: CASHREDTEAFF
abundance: .; d_gene: .; v_gene: TRBV18; j_gene: TRBJ1-3; CDR3nt: TGTGCCAGCTCACCACCCCCGGGAAACACCATATATTTT; CDR3aa: CASSPPPGNTIYF
abundance: .; d_gene: .; v_gene: TRBV7-2; j_gene: TRBJ1-2; CDR3nt: TGTGCCAGCAGCTGGGTTCAGGGCGCGGGAGGCTACACCTTC; CDR3aa: CASSWVQGAGGYTF
abundance: .; d_gene: TRBD1; v_gene: TRBV9; j_gene: TRBJ1-6; CDR3nt: TGTGCCAGCAGCGTAGAGGGGGACAGTCTTAATTCACCCCTCCACTTT; CDR3aa: CASSVEGDSLNSPLHF
abundance: .; d_gene: TRBD2; v_gene: TRBV7-9; j_gene: TRBJ2-7; CDR3nt: TGTGCCAGCAGCAAGGGCCGGACTAGCGGGAGGGGCGAGCAGTACTTC; CDR3aa: CASSKGRTSGRGEQYF
abundance: once; d_gene: .; v_gene: TRBV19; j_gene: TRBJ1-2; CDR3nt: TGTGCCAGTAGTCCCGCGGGGGTTAGCTATGGCTACACCTTC; CDR3aa: CASSPAGVSYGYTF
abundance: .; d_gene: TRBD1; v_gene: TRBV9; j_gene: TRBJ1-1; CDR3nt: TGTGCCAGCAGCGCATTGGGACAGGGGGCTGAAGCTTTCTTT; CDR3aa: CASSALGQGAEAFF
abundance: .; d_gene: TRBD2; v_gene: TRBV6-5; j_gene: TRBJ2-5; CDR3nt: TGTGCCAGCAGTTACAATAGCGGGGGAGAGACCCAGTACTTC; CDR3aa: CASSYNSGGETQYF
abundance: .; d_gene: .; v_gene: TRBV25-1; j_gene: TRBJ2-7; CDR3nt: TGTGCCAGCAGCTTGCCAGGCGACTCCTACGAGCAGTACTTC; CDR3aa: CASSLPGDSYEQYF
abundance: .; d_gene: .; v_gene: TRBV11-2; j_gene: TRBJ2-2; CDR3nt: TGTGCCAGCAGCGTGCTCTGGGACTCGTCCGGGGAGCTGTTTTTT; CDR3aa: CASSVLWDSSGELFF
abundance: .; d_gene: TRBD2; v_gene: TRBV2; j_gene: TRBJ2-7; CDR3nt: TGTGCCAGCAGCGTTCTAGCGGGGGACCCAAACTACGAGCAGTACTTC; CDR3aa: CASSVLAGDPNYEQYF
abundance: .; d_gene: .; v_gene: TRBV11-2; j_gene: TRBJ2-7; CDR3nt: TGTGCCAGCAGCTTGAGGAATGCCTACGAGCAGTACTTC; CDR3aa: CASSLRNAYEQYF
abundance: .; d_gene: TRBD2; v_gene: TRBV18; j_gene: TRBJ2-3; CDR3nt: TGTGCCAGCTCATTGAGACCGGGGGGGGATACGCAGTATTTT; CDR3aa: CASSLRPGGDTQYF
abundance: .; d_gene: .; v_gene: TRBV14; j_gene: TRBJ1-1; CDR3nt: TGTGCCAGCAGCCAAGTATATAAAACTGAAGCTTTCTTT; CDR3aa: CASSQVYKTEAFF